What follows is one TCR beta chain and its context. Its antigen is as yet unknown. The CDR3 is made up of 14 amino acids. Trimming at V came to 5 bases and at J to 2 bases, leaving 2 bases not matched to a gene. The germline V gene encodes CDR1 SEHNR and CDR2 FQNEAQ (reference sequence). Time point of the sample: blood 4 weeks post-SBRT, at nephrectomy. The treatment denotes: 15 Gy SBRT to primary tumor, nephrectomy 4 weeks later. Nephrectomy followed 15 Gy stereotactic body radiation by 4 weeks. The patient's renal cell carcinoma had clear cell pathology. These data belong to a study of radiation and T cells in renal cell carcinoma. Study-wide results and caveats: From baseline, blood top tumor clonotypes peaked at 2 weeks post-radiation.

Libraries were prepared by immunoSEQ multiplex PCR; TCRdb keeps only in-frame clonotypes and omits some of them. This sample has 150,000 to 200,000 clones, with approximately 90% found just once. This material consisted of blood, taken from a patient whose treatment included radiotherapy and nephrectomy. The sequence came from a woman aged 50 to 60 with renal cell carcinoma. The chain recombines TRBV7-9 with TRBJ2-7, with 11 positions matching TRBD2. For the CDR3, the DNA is TGTGCCAGCAGCACTAGCGGGGGCCCCTACGAGCAGTACTTC. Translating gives CASSTSGGPYEQYF.